This T cell receptor (beta chain) was recorded in a study of cytomegalovirus exposure and HLA in healthy donors. Findings of the study overall: Confirmation in vitro established that a few CMV-associated chains were specific for CMV antigens. There were several of the most significant clusters that appeared linked to common viral pathogens in a later analysis.

Details on this clone: The antigen is undetermined.

The length of the CDR3 is 16 residues. CDR1 and CDR2 from the germline V gene are MGHRA and YSYEKL. Losses at the gene ends were 1 base for V and 7 bases for J; bases not matched to a gene: 10. Vbeta (60) and Jbeta (13) primers were used in the PCR. Measured with immunoSEQ multiplex PCR; TCRdb has only the in-frame clones, and not every one. The table records about 150,000 clones, 65% to 80% of them present only once. The source is a man aged 18 to 30 in good health and CMV-seronegative. This rearrangement joins TRBV4-1 to TRBJ2-7; 10 nucleotides line up with TRBD1. The specimen was PBMCs. The CDR3 DNA is TGCGCCAGCAGCCAAGGGCCCAGACAGGGGGCCAGGGAGCAGTACTTC. It codes for CASSQGPRQGAREQYF.